This TCR beta chain originates from a study of blood T cell repertoires in COVID-19. Study-wide background: Samples of COVID-19 (acute and convalescent) were obtained from the United States, Italy and Spain. T cells, B-cell-depleted T cells, or PBMCs provided the cDNA or gDNA that served as material.

Germline CDR1 reads LGHNA; CDR2 reads YNFKEQ. Trimming took 2 bases from V and 0 from J, leaving 10 bases between them. The CDR3 is 16 residues long. Under the authors' procedure: Reference gene primer amplification gave estimated nucleated cell counts. The method was immunoSEQ multiplex PCR; TCRdb's version includes in-frame clones alone and lacks a portion of them. Clone size and V and J calls were adopted from that table, with D and trimming inferred from the DNA. The data show approximately 40,000 clones, with about 91% seen just once and around 6% held by the top ten. Material: peripheral blood. This TCR was recovered from a woman aged 80 or older with acute or convalescent COVID-19. The genes are TRBV4-2 and TRBJ1-4, with D possibly being TRBD1 (5 bases). This chain's CDR3 is CASSQNPRATNEKLFF. The CDR3 coding sequence is TGTGCCAGCAGCCAAAACCCCAGGGCAACTAATGAAAAACTGTTTTTT.